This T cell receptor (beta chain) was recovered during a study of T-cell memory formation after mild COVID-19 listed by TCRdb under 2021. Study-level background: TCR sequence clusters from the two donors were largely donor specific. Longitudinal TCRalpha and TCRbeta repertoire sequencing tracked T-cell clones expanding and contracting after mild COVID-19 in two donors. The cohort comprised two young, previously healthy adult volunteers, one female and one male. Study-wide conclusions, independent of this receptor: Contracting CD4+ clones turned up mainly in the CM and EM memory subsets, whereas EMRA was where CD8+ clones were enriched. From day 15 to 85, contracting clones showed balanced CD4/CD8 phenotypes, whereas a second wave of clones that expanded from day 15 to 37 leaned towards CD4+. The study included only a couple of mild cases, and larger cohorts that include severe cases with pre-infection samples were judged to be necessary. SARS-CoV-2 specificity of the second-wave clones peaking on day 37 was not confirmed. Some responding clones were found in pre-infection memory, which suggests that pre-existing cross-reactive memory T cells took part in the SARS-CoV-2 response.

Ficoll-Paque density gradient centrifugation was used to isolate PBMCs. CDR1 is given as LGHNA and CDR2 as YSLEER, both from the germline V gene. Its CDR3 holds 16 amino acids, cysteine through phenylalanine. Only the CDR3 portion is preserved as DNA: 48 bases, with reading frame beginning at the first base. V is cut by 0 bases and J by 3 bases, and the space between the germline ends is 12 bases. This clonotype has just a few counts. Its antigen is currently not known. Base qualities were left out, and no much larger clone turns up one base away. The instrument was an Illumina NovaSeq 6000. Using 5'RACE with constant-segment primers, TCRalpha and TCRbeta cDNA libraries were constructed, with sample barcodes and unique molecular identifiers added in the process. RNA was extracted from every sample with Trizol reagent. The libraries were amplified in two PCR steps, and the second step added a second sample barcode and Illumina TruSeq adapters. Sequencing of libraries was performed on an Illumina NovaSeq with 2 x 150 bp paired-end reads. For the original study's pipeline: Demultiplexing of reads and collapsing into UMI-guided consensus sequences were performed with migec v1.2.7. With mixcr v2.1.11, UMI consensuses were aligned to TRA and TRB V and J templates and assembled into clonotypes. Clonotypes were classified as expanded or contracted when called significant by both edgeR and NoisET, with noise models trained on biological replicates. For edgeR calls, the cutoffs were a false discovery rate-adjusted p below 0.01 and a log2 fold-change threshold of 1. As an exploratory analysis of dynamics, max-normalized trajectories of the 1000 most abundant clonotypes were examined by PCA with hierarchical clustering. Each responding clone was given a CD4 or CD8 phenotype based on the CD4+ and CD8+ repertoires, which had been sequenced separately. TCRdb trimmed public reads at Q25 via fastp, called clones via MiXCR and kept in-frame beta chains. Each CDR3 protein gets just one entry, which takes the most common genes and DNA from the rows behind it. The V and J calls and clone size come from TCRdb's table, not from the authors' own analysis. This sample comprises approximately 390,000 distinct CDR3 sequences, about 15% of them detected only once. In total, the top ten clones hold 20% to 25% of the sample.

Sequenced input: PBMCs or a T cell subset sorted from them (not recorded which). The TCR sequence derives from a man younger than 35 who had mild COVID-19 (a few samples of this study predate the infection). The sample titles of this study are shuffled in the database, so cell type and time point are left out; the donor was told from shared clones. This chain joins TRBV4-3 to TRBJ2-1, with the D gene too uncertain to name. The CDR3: CASSQDRVGDYNEQFF. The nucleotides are TGCGCCAGCAGCCAAGATCGTGTTGGCGACTACAATGAGCAGTTCTTC.